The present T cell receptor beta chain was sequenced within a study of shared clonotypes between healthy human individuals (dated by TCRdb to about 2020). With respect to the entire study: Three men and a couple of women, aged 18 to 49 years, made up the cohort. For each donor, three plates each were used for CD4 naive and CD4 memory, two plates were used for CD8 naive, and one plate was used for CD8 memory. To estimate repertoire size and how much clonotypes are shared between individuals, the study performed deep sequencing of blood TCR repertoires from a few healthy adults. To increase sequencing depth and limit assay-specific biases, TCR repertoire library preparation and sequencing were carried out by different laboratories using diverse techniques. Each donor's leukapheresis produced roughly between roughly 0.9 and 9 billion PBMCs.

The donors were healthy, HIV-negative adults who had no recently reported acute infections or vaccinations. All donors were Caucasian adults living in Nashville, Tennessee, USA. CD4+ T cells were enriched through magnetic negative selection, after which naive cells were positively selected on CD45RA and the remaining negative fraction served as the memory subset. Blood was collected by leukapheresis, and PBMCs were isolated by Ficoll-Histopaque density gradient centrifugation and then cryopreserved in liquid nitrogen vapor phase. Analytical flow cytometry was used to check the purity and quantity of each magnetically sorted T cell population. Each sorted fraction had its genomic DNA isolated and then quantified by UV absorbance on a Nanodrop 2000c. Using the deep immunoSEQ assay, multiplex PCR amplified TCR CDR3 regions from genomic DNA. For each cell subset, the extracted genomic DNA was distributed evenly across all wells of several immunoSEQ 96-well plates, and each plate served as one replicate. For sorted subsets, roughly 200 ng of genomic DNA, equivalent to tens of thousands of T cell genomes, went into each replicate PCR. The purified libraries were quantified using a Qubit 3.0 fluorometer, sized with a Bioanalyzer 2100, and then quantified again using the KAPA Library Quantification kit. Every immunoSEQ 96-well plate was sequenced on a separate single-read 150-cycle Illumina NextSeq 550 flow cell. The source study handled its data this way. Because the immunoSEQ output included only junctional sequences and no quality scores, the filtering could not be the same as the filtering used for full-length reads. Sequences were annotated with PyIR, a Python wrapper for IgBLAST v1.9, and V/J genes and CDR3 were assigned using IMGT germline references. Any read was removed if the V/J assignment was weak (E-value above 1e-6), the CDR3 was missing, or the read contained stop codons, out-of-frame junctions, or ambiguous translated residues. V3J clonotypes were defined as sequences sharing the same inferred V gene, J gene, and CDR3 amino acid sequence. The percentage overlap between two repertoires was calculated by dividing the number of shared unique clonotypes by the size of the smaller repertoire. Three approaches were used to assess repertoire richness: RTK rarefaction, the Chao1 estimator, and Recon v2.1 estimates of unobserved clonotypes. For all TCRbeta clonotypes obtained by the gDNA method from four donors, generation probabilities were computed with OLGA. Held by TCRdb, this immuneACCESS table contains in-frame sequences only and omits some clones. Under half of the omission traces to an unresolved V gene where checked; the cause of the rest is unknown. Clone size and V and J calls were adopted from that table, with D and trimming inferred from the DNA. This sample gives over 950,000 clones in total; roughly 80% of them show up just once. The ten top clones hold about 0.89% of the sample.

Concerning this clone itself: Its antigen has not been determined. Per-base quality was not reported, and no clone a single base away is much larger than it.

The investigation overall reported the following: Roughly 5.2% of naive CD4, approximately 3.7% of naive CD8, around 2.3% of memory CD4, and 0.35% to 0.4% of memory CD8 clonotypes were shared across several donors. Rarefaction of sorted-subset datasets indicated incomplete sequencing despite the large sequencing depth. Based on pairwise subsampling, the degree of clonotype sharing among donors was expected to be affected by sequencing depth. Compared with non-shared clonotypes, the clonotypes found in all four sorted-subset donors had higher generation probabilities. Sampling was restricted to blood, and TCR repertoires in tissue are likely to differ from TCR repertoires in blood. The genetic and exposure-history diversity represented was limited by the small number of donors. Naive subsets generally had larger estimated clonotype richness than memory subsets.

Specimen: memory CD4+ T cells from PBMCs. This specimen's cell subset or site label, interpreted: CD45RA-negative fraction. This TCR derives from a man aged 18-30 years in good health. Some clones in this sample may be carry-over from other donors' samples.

The CDR3 amino acid sequence is: CASSVSASGEQFF. The bases read TGTGCCAGCAGTGTGTCGGCCAGTGGTGAGCAGTTCTTC. The chain employs TRBV6-4 and TRBJ2-1; too little of a D gene remains to name it. V is reduced by 4 bases and J by 9 bases, leaving a spacing of 13 bases between them. Taken from the germline V gene, the CDR1 and CDR2 loops are MRHNA and SNTAGT. The CDR3 covers 13 residues, taking in both the cysteine and the phenylalanine. Just the 39-base CDR3 DNA is kept, in frame starting at base 1.